This T cell receptor (beta chain) was identified in a study of T cell repertoires in cytomegalovirus infection. Study-level background: Public TCR beta signatures marked donors with CMV infection and the matching HLA. Whole-study results and caveats: Identification of carriers of CMV plus the relevant HLA was performed using cumulative public TCR beta family frequency. HLA-C-restricted CMV-specific TCR beta clonotypes were dominant in the ex vivo response.

Details on this clonotype: What it binds is not known.

Unmatched junction bases numbered 10, after V lost 5 bases and J lost 5 bases. In germline, CDR1 is SGHTA, CDR2 FQGNSA. This CDR3 is built from 15 residues. TCRdb reanalysed the reads using MiXCR and keeps one entry per CDR3 protein. The sample has approximately 750,000 distinct CDR3 sequences; 35% to 45% are singletons. Sequencing was performed on PBMCs. V is TRBV7-2 and J is TRBJ1-2, with 8 bases lining up with TRBD1. This TCR was sampled from a human donor in good health (CMV status not recorded). Some clones in this sample may be carry-over from other donors' samples. The CDR3 protein is CASSLRTGYFYGYTF. CDR3 nucleotides: TGTGCCAGCAGCCTACGGACAGGGTATTTTTATGGCTACACCTTC.